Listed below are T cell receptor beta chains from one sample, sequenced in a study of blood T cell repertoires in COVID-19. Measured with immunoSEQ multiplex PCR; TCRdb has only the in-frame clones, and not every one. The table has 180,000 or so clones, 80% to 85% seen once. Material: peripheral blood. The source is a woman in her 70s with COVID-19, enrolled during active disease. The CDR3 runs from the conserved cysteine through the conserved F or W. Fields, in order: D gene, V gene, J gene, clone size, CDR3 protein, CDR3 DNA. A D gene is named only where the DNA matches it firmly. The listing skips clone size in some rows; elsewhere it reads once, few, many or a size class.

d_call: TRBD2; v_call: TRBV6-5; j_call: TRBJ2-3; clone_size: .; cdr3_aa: CASSYTAREVTDTQYF; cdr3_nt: TGTGCCAGCAGTTACACCGCACGGGAGGTGACAGATACGCAGTATTTT
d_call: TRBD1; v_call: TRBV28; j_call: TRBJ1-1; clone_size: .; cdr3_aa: CASSLFRDRTEAFF; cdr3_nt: TGTGCCAGCAGTTTATTTAGGGACAGGACTGAAGCTTTCTTT
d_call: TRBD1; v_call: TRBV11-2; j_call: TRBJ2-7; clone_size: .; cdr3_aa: CASSPQGGLSYEQYF; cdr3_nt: TGTGCCAGCAGCCCTCAAGGGGGCTTATCGTACGAGCAGTACTTC
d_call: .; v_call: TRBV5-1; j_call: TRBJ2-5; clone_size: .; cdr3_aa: CASSLPSQETQYF; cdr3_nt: TGCGCCAGCAGCTTGCCCAGCCAAGAGACCCAGTACTTC
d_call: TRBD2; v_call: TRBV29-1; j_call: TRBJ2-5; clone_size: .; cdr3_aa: CSALRSLAEETQYF; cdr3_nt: TGCAGCGCCCTGAGGTCGCTAGCGGAAGAGACCCAGTACTTC
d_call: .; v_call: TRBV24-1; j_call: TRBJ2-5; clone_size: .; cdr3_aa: CATSQLVGGEETQYF; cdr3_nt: TGTGCCACCAGTCAGCTAGTAGGAGGAGAAGAGACCCAGTACTTC
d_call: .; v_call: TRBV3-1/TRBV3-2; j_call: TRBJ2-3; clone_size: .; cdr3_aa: CASSQVHYTDTQYF; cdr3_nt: TGTGCCAGCAGCCAAGTACACTACACAGATACGCAGTATTTT
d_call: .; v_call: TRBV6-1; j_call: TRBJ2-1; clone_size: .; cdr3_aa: CASSERPGDAYNEQFF; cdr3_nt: TGTGCCAGCAGTGAACGACCGGGGGATGCCTACAATGAGCAGTTCTTC
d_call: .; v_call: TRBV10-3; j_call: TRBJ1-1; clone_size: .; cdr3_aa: CAISVEQGEAFF; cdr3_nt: TGTGCCATCAGTGTTGAACAGGGTGAAGCTTTCTTT
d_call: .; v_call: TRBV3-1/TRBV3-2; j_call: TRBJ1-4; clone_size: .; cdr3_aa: CASSQLMGAREKLFF; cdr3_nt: TGTGCCAGCAGCCAGCTGATGGGGGCTCGGGAAAAACTGTTTTTT
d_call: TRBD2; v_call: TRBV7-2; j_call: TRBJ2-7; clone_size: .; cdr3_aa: CASSLSGGRAGYEQYF; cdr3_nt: TGTGCCAGCAGCTTAAGCGGCGGGAGGGCCGGGTACGAGCAGTACTTC
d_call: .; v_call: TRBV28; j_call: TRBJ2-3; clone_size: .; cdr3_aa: CASSVFQSPGDTQYF; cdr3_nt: TGTGCCAGCAGTGTCTTCCAGTCACCGGGAGATACGCAGTATTTT
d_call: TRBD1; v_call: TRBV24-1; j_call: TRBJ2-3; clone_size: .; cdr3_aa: CATSDPSGGALDTQYF; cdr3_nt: TGTGCCACCAGTGATCCGTCAGGGGGCGCGTTGGATACGCAGTATTTT
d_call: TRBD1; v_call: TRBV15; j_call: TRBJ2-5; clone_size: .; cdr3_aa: CATSRGQGRETQYF; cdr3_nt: TGTGCCACCAGCAGAGGACAGGGACGGGAGACCCAGTACTTC
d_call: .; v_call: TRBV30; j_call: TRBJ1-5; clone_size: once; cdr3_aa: CAWSVGSNQPQHF; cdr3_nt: TGTGCCTGGAGTGTAGGGAGTAATCAGCCCCAGCATTTT
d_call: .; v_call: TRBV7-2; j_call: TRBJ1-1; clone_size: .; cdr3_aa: CASSLGYMNTEAFF; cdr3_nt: TGTGCCAGCAGCTTAGGATACATGAACACTGAAGCTTTCTTT
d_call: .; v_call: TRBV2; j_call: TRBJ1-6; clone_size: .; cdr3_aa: CASTEWDKGSPLHF; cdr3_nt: TGTGCCAGCACTGAGTGGGACAAGGGATCACCCCTCCACTTT
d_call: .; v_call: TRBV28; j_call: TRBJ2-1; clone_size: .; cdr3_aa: CASSRQSNEQFF; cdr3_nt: TGTGCCAGCAGCCGCCAGTCCAATGAGCAGTTCTTC
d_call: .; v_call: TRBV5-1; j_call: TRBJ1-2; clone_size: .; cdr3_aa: CASSPSGGDYGYTF; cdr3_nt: TGCGCCAGCAGCCCGTCCGGAGGGGACTATGGCTACACCTTC
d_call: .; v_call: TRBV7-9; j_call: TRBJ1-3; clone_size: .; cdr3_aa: CASSAGSEGNTIYF; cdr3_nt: TGTGCCAGCAGCGCGGGATCTGAGGGAAACACCATATATTTT
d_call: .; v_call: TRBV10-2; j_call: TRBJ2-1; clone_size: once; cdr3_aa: CASSESQPGLHYNEQFF; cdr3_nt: TGCGCCAGCAGTGAGTCCCAACCGGGACTTCATTACAATGAGCAGTTCTTC
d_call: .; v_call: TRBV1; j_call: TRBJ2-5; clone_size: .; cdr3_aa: CTSSQGRFGLAGGETQYF; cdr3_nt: TGCACCAGCAGCCAAGGTCGATTCGGACTAGCGGGAGGAGAGACCCAGTACTTC
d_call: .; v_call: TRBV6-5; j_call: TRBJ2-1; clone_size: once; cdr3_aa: CASSYSGNEQFF; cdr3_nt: TGTGCCAGCAGTTACTCCGGGAATGAGCAGTTCTTC
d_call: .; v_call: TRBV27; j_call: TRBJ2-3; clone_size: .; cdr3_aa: CASRLQAASTDTQYF; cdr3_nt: TGTGCCAGCAGATTACAGGCAGCTAGCACAGATACGCAGTATTTT
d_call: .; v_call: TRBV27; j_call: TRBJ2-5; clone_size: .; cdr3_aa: CASSLYGQGQETQYF; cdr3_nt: TGTGCCAGCAGTTTATACGGCCAGGGGCAAGAGACCCAGTACTTC
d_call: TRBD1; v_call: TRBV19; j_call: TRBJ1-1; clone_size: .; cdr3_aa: CASRQGAGLTEAFF; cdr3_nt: TGTGCCAGTAGACAGGGGGCGGGGTTGACTGAAGCTTTCTTT
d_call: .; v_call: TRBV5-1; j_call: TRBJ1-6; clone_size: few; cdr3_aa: CASSLDGQQNSPLHF; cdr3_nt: TGCGCCAGCAGCTTGGATGGACAGCAAAATTCACCCCTCCACTTT
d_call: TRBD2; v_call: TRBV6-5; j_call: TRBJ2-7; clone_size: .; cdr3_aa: CASVRSGREYEQYF; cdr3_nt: TGTGCCAGCGTGAGGAGCGGGAGAGAGTACGAGCAGTACTTC
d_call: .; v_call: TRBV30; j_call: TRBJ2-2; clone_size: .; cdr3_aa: CAWKARQTTGELFF; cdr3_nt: TGTGCCTGGAAAGCCCGACAGACCACCGGGGAGCTGTTTTTT
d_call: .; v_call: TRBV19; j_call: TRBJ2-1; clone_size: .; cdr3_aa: CASRGSGRSYNEQFF; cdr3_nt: TGTGCCAGTAGAGGTAGCGGACGCTCCTACAATGAGCAGTTCTTC
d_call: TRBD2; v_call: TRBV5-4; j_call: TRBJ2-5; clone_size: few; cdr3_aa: CASSPGTSGVQETQYF; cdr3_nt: TGTGCCAGCAGCCCCGGGACTAGCGGGGTCCAAGAGACCCAGTACTTC
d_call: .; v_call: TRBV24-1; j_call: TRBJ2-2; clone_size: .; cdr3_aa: CATSDQRKNTGELFF; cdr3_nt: TGTGCCACCAGTGACCAGCGAAAGAACACCGGGGAGCTGTTTTTT
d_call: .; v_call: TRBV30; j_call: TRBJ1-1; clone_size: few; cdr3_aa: CAWSVVTNTEAFF; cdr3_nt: TGTGCCTGGAGTGTAGTAACTAACACTGAAGCTTTCTTT
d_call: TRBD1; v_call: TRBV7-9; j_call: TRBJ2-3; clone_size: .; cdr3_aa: CASSMTTGGSTDTQYF; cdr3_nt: TGTGCCAGCAGCATGACGACAGGGGGCAGCACAGATACGCAGTATTTT
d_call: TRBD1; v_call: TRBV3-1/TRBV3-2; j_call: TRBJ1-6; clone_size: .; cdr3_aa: CASSLNRGLSSPLHF; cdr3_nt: TGTGCCAGCAGCTTAAACAGGGGTCTTTCCTCACCCCTCCACTTT
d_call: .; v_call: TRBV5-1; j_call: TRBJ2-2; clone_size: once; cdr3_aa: CASSPGRTDPGELFF; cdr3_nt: TGCGCCAGCAGCCCCGGCAGGACAGACCCCGGGGAGCTGTTTTTT
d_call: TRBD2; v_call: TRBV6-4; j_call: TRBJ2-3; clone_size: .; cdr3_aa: CASSPEGLVGTQYF; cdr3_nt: TGTGCCAGCAGCCCTGAAGGACTAGTCGGTACGCAGTATTTT
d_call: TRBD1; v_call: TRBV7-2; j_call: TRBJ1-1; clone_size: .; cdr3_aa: CASRRQGGDMNTEAFF; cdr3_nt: TGTGCCAGCAGGAGACAGGGGGGGGATATGAACACTGAAGCTTTCTTT
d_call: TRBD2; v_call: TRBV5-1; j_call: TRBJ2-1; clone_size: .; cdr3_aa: CASSLRLAGGEQFF; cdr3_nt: TGCGCCAGCAGCTTGCGGCTAGCGGGGGGTGAGCAGTTCTTC
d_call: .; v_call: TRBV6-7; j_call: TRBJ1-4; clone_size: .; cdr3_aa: CASSYSRPLPGDLEKLFF; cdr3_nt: TGTGCCAGCAGTTACTCGCGACCTCTGCCGGGGGACCTTGAAAAACTGTTTTTT
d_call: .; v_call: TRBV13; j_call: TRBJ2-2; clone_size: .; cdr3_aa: CASSPGLGSGELFF; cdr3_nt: TGTGCCAGCAGCCCAGGACTGGGCTCCGGGGAGCTGTTTTTT
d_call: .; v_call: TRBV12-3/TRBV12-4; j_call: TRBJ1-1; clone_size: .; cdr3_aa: CASSSRSEAFF; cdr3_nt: TGTGCCAGCAGTTCCCGGAGTGAAGCTTTCTTT
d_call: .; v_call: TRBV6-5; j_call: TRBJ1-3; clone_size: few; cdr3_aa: CASGSGNTIYF; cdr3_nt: TGTGCCAGCGGTTCGGGAAACACCATATATTTT
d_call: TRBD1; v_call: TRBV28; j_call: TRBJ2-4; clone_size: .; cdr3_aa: CASSSFDRGRSDIQYF; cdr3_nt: TGTGCCAGCAGTTCCTTTGACAGGGGGCGCTCGGACATTCAGTACTTC
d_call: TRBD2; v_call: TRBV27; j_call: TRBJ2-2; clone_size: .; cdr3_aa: CATGTSGRRNTGELFF; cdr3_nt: TGTGCCACCGGGACTAGCGGGAGGCGGAACACCGGGGAGCTGTTTTTT
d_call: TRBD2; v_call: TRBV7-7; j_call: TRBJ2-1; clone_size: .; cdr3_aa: CASSTYGTSGSIDEQFF; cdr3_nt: TGTGCTAGCAGCACTTATGGGACTAGCGGGAGTATCGATGAGCAGTTCTTC
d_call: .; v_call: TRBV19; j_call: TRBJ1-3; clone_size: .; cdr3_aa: CASSIGGSSGNTIYF; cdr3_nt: TGTGCCAGTAGTATAGGCGGAAGCTCTGGAAACACCATATATTTT
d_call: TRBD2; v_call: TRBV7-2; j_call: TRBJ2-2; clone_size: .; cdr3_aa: CASSLRAPSGGNTGELFF; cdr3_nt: TGTGCCAGCAGCTTAAGAGCCCCCTCGGGAGGGAACACCGGGGAGCTGTTTTTT
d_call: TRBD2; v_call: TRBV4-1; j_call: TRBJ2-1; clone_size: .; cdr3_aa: CASRLLAGGPKNEQFF; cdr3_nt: TGCGCCAGCAGGCTCCTAGCGGGAGGGCCGAAAAATGAGCAGTTCTTC
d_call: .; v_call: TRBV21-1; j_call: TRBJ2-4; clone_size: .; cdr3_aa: CASRVEGSRGGERFGKNIQYF; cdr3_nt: TGTGCCAGCAGGGTGGAGGGAAGCCGGGGGGGCGAGAGATTCGGCAAAAACATTCAGTACTTC
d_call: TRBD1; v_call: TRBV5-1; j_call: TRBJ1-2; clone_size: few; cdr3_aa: CASSLLTAGGGGYTF; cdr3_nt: TGCGCCAGCAGCTTGCTGACAGCAGGGGGAGGCGGCTACACCTTC
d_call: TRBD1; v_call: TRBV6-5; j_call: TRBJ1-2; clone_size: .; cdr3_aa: CASSYRDSSYGYTF; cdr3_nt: TGTGCCAGCAGTTACCGGGACAGCTCCTATGGCTACACCTTC
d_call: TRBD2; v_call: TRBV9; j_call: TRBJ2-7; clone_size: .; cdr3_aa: CASSVGLAGGPQTYEQYF; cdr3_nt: TGTGCCAGCAGCGTAGGGCTAGCGGGAGGGCCTCAAACCTACGAGCAGTACTTC